This T cell receptor beta chain was sequenced for a study of siplizumab effects on memory and regulatory T cells (dated by TCRdb to the late 2010s). Some background on the complete study: The study examined how the anti-CD2 antibody siplizumab affects alloreactive T-cell subsets in allogeneic mixed lymphocyte reactions built from human PBMCs. General conclusions and limits of the study: For roughly 80-95% of proliferating CD4+ or CD8+ clones, no naive or memory phenotype could be assigned. Of the alloreactive CD4+ clones that could be mapped, the Treg-derived share averaged approximately 67% with siplizumab compared with around 25% in control reactions. Sequences below about 10^-5 frequency were poorly captured, so only a minor fraction of alloreactive clones could be mapped to unstimulated subsets. The suppressive function of proliferating Tregs from siplizumab cultures was not functionally confirmed. Greater diversity appeared to be present in unstimulated naive T cells than in memory T cells, and a substantial contribution to the alloresponse seemed to be made by naive cells. Siplizumab significantly reduced the cumulative frequency of alloreactive sequences traceable to unstimulated CD4+ memory T cells.

In regard to this clone: Its cognate antigen has yet to be identified. No much larger clone exists at a distance of one base, and base qualities are not known.

Sorted unstimulated T cells, along with proliferating T cells recovered from mixed lymphocyte reactions, underwent TCRbeta CDR3 sequencing. Fresh whole blood from under 13 HLA-typed healthy donors was used as the source from which PBMCs were isolated. Unstimulated CD4+ non-regulatory T cells were FACS-sorted to map the origin of alloreactive clones. Trimming removed 5 bases from V and 5 bases from J, leaving 15 bases between the germline ends. There are 14 amino acids in the CDR3, from cysteine to phenylalanine inclusive. The DNA shown is the 42-base CDR3, in frame from base 1. According to the germline V gene (reference sequence), CDR1 reads SEHNR and CDR2 reads FQNEAQ. Receptor libraries were prepared by the immunoSEQ multiplex PCR assay. Each sample had some 10^5 TCR templates assayed by the deep sequencing platform. Genomic DNA extracted from sorted T cells was used for TCRbeta CDR3 sequencing. In the paper's pipeline: The R programming language was used for clonal analysis of the TCRbeta CDR3 data. Unstimulated samples were compared with post-reaction CFSE-low samples to define alloreactive CD4+ and CD8+ clones. Regulatory or non-regulatory origin of alloreactive CD4+ clones was assigned by matching sequences to the sorted unstimulated Treg and non-Treg repertoires. The table comes from immuneACCESS by way of TCRdb, which keeps in-frame sequences with V and J called. Part of the clones is missing from these tables; in studies checked, under half for an unresolved V gene and the rest for unknown reasons. The DNA was the basis for D and trimming; V, J and clone size are from that table. The sample table contains around 110,000 clones; only one count was recorded for around 94% of them. The ten most abundant clones make up roughly 1.7% of the sample.

The chain is made from TRBV7-9 and TRBJ2-5; TRBD2 is perhaps the D gene, given 5 matching bases. Material for sequencing was non-Treg CD4+ T cells sorted from blood. In the paper's terms, the cell subset or site label means: FACS-sorted unstimulated CD4+ non-regulatory T cells. The TCR sequence derives from a human donor in good health. The CDR3 reads CASSPGGLRETQYF. Read as DNA, the sequence is TGTGCCAGCAGCCCTGGAGGATTACGCGAGACCCAGTACTTC.